Sequencing of this TCR beta chain was carried out in a study of beta chain features in type 1 diabetes. Study outcomes and limitations: The question of HLA type influencing TCRB rearrangement was one that remained unresolved here. Within each of all four CD4+ subsets, Type 1 diabetes patients had TCRB CDR3s that were moderately but significantly shorter. Fewer insertions but more deletions were seen at VDJ junctions in type 1 diabetes patients.

Every bit of the isolated RNA underwent reverse transcription, so sequencing read expressed TCRB transcripts. The average read count of naive, central memory and regulatory T cell samples was about 3.57 million. The protocol was immunoSEQ multiplex PCR, while the TCRdb copy is restricted to in-frame clones and leaves out a portion. The sample has approximately 270,000 clones, 14% seen once; the top ten hold 0.015% to 0.02%. This clone was seen a handful of times. Its antigen is currently unknown. V was trimmed by 5 bases and J by 5 bases, leaving 13 bases between them. This CDR3 contains 14 residues. Looked up from germline, CDR1 is PRHDT and CDR2 is FYEKMQ (reference sequence).

Specimen: naive CD4+ T cells from blood. The origin of this receptor is a man younger than 45 with type 1 diabetes. The chain recombines TRBV13 with TRBJ2-1; D is perhaps TRBD2 (6 bases). Here the CDR3 DNA reads TGTGCCAGCAGCCAGTTGACTAGGAACAATGAGCAGTTCTTC. Its translation: CASSQLTRNNEQFF. The entire variable domain, with the rest obtained from reference TRBV13 and TRBJ2-1, is as follows: AAGVIQSPRHLIKEKRETATLKCYPIPRHDTVYWYQQGPGQDPQFLISFYEKMQSDKGSIPDRFSAQQFSDYHSELNMSSLELGDSALYFCASSQLTRNNEQFFGPGTRLTVL.